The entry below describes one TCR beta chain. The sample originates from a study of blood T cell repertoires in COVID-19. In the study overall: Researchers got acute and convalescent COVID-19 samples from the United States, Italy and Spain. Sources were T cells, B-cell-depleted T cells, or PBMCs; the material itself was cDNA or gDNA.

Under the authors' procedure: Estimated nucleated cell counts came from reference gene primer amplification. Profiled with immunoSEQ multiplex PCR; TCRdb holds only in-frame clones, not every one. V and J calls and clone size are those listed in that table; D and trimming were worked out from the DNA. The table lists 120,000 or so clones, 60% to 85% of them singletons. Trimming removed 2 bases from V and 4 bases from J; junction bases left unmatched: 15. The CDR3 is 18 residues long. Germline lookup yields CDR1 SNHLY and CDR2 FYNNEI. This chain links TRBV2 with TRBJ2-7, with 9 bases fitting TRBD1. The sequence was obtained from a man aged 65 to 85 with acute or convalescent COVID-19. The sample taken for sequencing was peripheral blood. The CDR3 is CASSEKRGTGWATYEQYF. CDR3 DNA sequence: TGTGCCAGCAGTGAAAAGAGGGGGACAGGGTGGGCCACTTACGAGCAGTACTTC.